This record covers a single T cell receptor beta chain. Antigen unknown. The data are from a study of cytomegalovirus exposure and HLA in healthy donors. Study results and limitations: Later analysis demonstrated an association between a missense DCLRE1C variant and TCR beta V- and J-gene trimming.

The primer mix had 60 Vbeta and 13 Jbeta primers. This table comes from immunoSEQ multiplex PCR, and its TCRdb copy is limited to in-frame clones, with some not included. The top ten clones hold around 6.9% of a sample with 90,000 to 140,000 clones, 65% to 90% of them seen once. Input material: PBMCs. The TCR comes from a young man in good health and CMV-seropositive.

This CDR3 is CASSFRDRSYEQYF. CDR3 sequence (DNA): TGTGCCAGCAGCTTCCGGGACAGATCCTACGAGCAGTACTTC. The rearrangement links TRBV7-9 to TRBJ2-7; 7 nucleotides agree with TRBD1. CDR3 length equals 14 residues. CDR1 and CDR2 (germline): SEHNR, FQNEAQ (reference sequence). V gave up 3 bases and J gave up 1 base; unmatched junction bases: 3.